A selection of T cell receptor beta chains follows, all from one sample in a study of shared clonotypes between healthy human individuals. The assay was immunoSEQ multiplex PCR, and TCRdb's table has in-frame clones only and misses some. The profile shows about 1 million clones, approximately 68% of them singletons. Source material: memory CD4+ T cells sorted from blood. Receptor source: a man younger than 35 in good health. The conserved cysteine and the conserved F or W are not part of the CDR3 here. The order of the fields is V gene, CDR3 protein.

TRBV28 | ASIRARTEAF
TRBV7-2 | ASILDRLPAEQF
TRBV5-6 | ASSPFPGAGANVLT
TRBV2 | ASSGQEETQY
TRBV7-8 | ASSLTTGTGSYEQY
TRBV19 | ASNSLAGGLTDTQY
TRBV9 | ASSVSGGSYNEQF
TRBV2 | ASREQGMGNQPQH
TRBV6-5 | ASSRSRDVYEQY
TRBV5-1 | ASHPTTGGDYGYT
TRBV6-1 | ASSGGARSYEQY
TRBV29-1 | SVQLGDGTQY
TRBV27 | ASSFYGSGAYGYT
TRBV10-3 | AISVGSGPYNEQF
TRBV5-4 | ASSLGPGLNSYEQY
TRBV28 | ASRSQGAYSNEQF
TRBV5-1 | ASSLLGDQPQH
TRBV30 | AWSGQGGQPQH
TRBV28 | ASSLTSAGLNQPQH
TRBV2 | ASTAGGFEQY
TRBV10-1 | ASSQSSYNSPLH
TRBV28 | ASSPPGTANTEAF
TRBV30 | AWSVFRTSGNTGELF
TRBV7-2 | ASSPDRTYTDTQY
TRBV5-8 | ASSLRNYGYT
TRBV6-5 | ASSPSTGGNSPLH
TRBV2 | ATQGNTEAF
TRBV11-2 | ASSLIGVLNTEAF
TRBV5-4 | AGKLAGAGETQY
TRBV2 | ASGRGNQPQH
TRBV13 | ASSPRVTYNEQF
TRBV10-2 | ASRDTGGGNIQY
TRBV7-8 | ASSSISGQGDRGELF
TRBV7-2 | ASSRIGQAQY
TRBV5-1 | ASSRRDSQETQY
TRBV2 | ASRGDRWGNTEAF
TRBV5-4 | ASSFTSGGRDEQF